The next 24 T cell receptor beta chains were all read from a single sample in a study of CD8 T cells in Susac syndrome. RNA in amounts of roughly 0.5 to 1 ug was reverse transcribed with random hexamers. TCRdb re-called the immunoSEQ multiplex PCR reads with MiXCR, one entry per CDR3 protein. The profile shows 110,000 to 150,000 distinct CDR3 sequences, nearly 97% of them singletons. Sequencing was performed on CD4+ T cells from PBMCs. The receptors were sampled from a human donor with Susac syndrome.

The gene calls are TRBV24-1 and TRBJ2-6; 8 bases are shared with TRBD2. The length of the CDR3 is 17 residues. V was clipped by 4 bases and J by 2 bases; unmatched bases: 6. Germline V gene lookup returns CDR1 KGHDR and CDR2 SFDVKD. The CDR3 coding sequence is TGTGCCACCAGTGAGACGGGAGGGTACCCTGGGGCCAACGTCCTGACTTTC. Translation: CATSETGGYPGANVLTF.

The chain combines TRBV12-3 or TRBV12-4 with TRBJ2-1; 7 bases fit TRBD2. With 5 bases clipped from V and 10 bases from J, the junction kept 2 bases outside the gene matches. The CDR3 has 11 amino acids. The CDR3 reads CASSLGLEQFF. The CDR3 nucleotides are TGTGCCAGCAGTCTGGGACTAGAGCAGTTCTTC.

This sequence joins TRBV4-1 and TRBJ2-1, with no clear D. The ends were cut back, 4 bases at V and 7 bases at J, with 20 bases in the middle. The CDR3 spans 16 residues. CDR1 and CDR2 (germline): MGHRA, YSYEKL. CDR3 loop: CASSPLRLELQNEQFF. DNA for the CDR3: TGCGCCAGCAGCCCCCTCCGACTGGAACTTCAGAATGAGCAGTTCTTC.

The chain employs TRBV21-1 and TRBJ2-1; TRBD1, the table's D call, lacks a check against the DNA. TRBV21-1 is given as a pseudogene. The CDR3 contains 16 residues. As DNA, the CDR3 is TGTGCCAGCAGATCGCCCCGGGGTTTTTTTTACAATGAGCAGTTCTTC. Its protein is CASRSPRGFFYNEQFF.

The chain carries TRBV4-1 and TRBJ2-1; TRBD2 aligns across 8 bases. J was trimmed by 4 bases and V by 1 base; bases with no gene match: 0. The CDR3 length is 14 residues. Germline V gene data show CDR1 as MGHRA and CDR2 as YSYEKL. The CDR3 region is CASSQAGGYNEQFF. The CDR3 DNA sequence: TGCGCCAGCAGCCAAGCGGGGGGGTACAATGAGCAGTTCTTC.

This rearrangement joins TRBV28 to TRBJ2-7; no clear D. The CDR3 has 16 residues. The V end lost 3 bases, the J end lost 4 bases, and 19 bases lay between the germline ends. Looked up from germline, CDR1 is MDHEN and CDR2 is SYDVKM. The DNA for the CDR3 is TGTGCCAGCAGTTTTTCCCTAGAAAGAATGACGTACGAGCAGTACTTC. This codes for CASSFSLERMTYEQYF. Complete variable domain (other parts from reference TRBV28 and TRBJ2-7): DVKVTQSSRYLVKRTGEKVFLECVQDMDHENMFWYRQDPGLGLRLIYFSYDVKMKEKGDIPEGYSVSREKKERFSLILESASTNQTSMYLCASSFSLERMTYEQYFGPGTRLTVT.

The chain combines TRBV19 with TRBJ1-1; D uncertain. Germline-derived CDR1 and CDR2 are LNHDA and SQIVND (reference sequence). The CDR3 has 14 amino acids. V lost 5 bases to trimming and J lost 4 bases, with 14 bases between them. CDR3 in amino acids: CASSLALWGTEAFF. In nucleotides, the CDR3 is TGTGCCAGTAGTTTGGCTCTGTGGGGCACTGAAGCTTTCTTT.

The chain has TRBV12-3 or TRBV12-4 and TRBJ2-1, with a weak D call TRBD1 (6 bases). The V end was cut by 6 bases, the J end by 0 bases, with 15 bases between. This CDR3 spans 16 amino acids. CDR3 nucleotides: TGTGCCAGCAGCCCTCGACAGGCCCTCTCCTACAATGAGCAGTTCTTC. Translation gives CASSPRQALSYNEQFF.

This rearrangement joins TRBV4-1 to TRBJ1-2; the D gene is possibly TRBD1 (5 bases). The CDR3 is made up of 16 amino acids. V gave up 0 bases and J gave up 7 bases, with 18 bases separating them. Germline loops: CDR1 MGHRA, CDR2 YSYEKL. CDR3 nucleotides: TGCGCCAGCAGCCAAGATCAGGGCATCCCGGCGGGTGGCTACACCTTC. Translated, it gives CASSQDQGIPAGGYTF.

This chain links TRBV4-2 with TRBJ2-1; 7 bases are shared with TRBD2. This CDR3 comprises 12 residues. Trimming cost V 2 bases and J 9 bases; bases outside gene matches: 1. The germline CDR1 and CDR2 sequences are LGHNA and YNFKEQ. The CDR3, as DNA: TGTGCCAGCAGCCAATGGGGGGGTGAGCAGTTCTTC. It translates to CASSQWGGEQFF.

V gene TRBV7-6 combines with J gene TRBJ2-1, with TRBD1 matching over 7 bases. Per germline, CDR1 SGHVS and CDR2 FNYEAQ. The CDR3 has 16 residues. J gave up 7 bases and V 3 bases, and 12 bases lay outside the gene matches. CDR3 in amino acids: CASSFSRDSLRNEQFF. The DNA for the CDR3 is TGTGCCAGCAGCTTCAGCCGGGACAGCTTGCGGAATGAGCAGTTCTTC. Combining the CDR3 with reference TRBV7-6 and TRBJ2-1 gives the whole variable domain GAGVSQSPRYKVTKRGQDVALRCDPISGHVSLYWYRQALGQGPEFLTYFNYEAQQDKSGLPNDRFSAERPEGSISTLTIQRTEQRDSAMYRCASSFSRDSLRNEQFFGPGTRLTVL.

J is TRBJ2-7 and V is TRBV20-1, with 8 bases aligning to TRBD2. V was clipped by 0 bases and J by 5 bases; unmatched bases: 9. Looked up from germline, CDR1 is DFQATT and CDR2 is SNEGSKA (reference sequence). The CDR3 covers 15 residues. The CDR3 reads CSARDPSGRVNEQYF. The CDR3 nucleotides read TGCAGTGCTAGAGATCCCAGCGGGAGAGTAAACGAGCAGTACTTC.

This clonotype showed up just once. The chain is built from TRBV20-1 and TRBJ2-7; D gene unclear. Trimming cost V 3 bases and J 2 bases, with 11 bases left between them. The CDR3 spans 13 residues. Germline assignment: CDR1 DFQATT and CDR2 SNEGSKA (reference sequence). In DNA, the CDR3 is TGCAGTGCTAGTTTTCCTATTACCTACGAGCAGTACTTC. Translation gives CSASFPITYEQYF.

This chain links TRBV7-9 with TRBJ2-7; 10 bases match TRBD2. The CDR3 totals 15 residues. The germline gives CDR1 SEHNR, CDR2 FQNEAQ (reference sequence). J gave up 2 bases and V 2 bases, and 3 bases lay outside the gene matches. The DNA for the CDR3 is TGTGCCAGCAGCTTAACTAGCGGGACAACCTACGAGCAGTACTTC. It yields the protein CASSLTSGTTYEQYF.

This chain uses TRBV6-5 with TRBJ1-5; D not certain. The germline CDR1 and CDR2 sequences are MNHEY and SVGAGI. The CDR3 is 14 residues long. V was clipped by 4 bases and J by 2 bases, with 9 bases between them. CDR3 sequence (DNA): TGTGCCAGCAGTTTGCGGGTGGGCAATCAGCCCCAGCATTTT. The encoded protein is CASSLRVGNQPQHF.

The CDR3, as DNA: TGTGCCAGCAGTGGGGACGCCACGACTGAAGCTTTCTTT. Translated: CASSGDATTEAFF. V is TRBV28 and J is TRBJ1-1; tentatively, D is TRBD1 (5 bases). V was cut by 5 bases and J by 5 bases, with 12 bases left in between. The CDR3 is 13 amino acids. CDR1 MDHEN and CDR2 SYDVKM come from the germline V gene.

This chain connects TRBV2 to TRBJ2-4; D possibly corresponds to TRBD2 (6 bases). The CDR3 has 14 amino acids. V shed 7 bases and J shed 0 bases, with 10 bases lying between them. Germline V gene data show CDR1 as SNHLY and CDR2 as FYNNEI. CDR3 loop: CASKEGVAKNIQYF. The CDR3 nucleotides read TGTGCCAGCAAGGAGGGAGTAGCCAAAAACATTCAGTACTTC.

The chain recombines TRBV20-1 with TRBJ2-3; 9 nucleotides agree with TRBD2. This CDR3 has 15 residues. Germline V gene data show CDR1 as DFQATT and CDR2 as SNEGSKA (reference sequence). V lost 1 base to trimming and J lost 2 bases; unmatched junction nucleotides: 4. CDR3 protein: CSARATSGSTDTQYF. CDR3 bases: TGCAGTGCTAGAGCGACTAGCGGATCCACAGATACGCAGTATTTT.

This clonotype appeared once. CDR3 bases: TGTGCCAGTAGTAGGAGGGATAGCAATCAGCCCCAGCATTTT. It encodes CASSRRDSNQPQHF. The chain joins TRBV19 to TRBJ1-5; D gene ambiguous. Trimming pared 4 bases from V and 0 bases from J, leaving 7 bases between. The germline gives CDR1 LNHDA, CDR2 SQIVND (reference sequence). This CDR3 has 14 residues.

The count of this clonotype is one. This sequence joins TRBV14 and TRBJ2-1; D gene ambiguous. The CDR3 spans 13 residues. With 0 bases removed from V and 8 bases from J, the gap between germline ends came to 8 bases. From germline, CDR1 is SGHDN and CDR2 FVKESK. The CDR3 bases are TGTGCCAGCAGCCAAGATCGGCATGATGAGCAGTTCTTC. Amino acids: CASSQDRHDEQFF.

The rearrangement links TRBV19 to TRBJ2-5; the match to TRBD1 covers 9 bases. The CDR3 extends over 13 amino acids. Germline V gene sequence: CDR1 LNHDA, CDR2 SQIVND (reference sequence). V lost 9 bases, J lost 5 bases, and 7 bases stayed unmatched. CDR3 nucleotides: TGTGCCAGCGGACAGGGGTCGGGCGAGACCCAGTACTTC. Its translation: CASGQGSGETQYF.

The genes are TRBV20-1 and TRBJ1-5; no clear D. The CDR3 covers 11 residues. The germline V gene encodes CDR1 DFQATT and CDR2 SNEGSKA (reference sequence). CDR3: CSHGLGQPQHF. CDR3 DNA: TGCAGCCACGGCCTTGGGCAGCCCCAGCATTTT.

The CDR3 DNA is TGTGCCAGCAGTTCCCTGGGGCTAGCGGGAGGGGAGCTGTTTTTT. Translated: CASSSLGLAGGELFF. The V gene is TRBV25-1, the J gene TRBJ2-2, with TRBD2 identical over 9 bases. The CDR3 has 15 residues. Germline CDR1 MGHDK, CDR2 SYGVNS. V lost 5 bases to trimming and J lost 8 bases; unmatched junction nucleotides: 9.

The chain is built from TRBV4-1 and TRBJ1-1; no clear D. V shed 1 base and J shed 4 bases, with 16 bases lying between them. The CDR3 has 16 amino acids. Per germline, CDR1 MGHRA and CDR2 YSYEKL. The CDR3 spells CASSQGSAGSFTEAFF. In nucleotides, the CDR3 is TGCGCCAGCAGCCAAGGATCGGCGGGGTCATTCACTGAAGCTTTCTTT.